The next 10 T cell receptor beta chains were all read from a single sample in a study of Ad26.COV2.S vaccination and SARS-CoV-2 variants. Only in-frame clones appear in the TCRdb table, and some are missing; sequencing was by immunoSEQ multiplex PCR. The sample consists of about 430,000 clones, 90% of them appearing once. Treatment: some 19 received Ad26.COV2.S at low or high dose, single or two shots; five or six received placebo; per-sample allocation not given. Specimens were obtained on day 63 following the first vaccine or placebo injection. Sequences were derived from peripheral blood, sampled in a trial of Ad26.COV2.S vaccine versus placebo. These receptor sequences come from a person between 18 and 65 years old who received the Ad26.COV2.S COVID-19 vaccine or a placebo.

The rearrangement joins TRBV19 to TRBJ2-3; no clear D gene. The CDR3 has 14 amino acids. The germline V gene encodes CDR1 LNHDA and CDR2 SQIVND (reference sequence). With 6 bases removed from V and 3 bases from J, the gap between germline ends came to 13 bases. In DNA form, the CDR3 reads TGTGCCAGTAGCGATACTCAAGGGACAGATACGCAGTATTTT. As protein: CASSDTQGTDTQYF.

The chain joins TRBV5-1 to TRBJ2-7; the D call may be TRBD1 or TRBD2 (5 bases each). Germline V gene lookup returns CDR1 SGHRS and CDR2 YFSETQ. Trimming left V 0 bases short and J 0 bases short, with 13 bases between. The CDR3 has 16 amino acids. In DNA, the CDR3 is TGCGCCAGCAGCTTGGCCGGGACGGACCCCTCCTACGAGCAGTACTTC. Translated: CASSLAGTDPSYEQYF.

The chain uses TRBV5-1 and TRBJ1-1, with TRBD1 as a possible D gene (5 bases). Germline CDR1 and CDR2: SGHRS and YFSETQ. The CDR3 consists of 18 residues. The V gene lost 7 bases and the J gene lost 5 bases, with 30 bases spanning the gap. The CDR3 region has the DNA TGCGCCAGCGTTCACCGGGACGCGAGAATAACTGGGCCGACTGAAGCTTTCTTT. Its translation is CASVHRDARITGPTEAFF. The variable domain in full, with the rest retrieved from reference TRBV5-1 and TRBJ1-1, is KAGVTQTPRYLIKTRGQQVTLSCSPISGHRSVSWYQQTPGQGLQFLFEYFSETQRNKGNFPGRFSGRQFSNSRSEMNVSTLELGDSALYLCASVHRDARITGPTEAFFGQGTRLTVV.

This chain joins TRBV15 and TRBJ1-5; D might be TRBD1 (6 bases). In germline, CDR1 is LNHNV, CDR2 YYDKDF (reference sequence). This CDR3 is built from 14 residues. V lost 2 bases and J 7 bases, leaving 12 bases between the germline ends. CDR3 loop: CATSRYRETQPQHF. The CDR3 DNA reads as TGTGCCACCAGCAGATACAGGGAAACACAGCCCCAGCATTTT.

This clone was found a few times. V is TRBV19 and J is TRBJ1-6; no reliable D call. Germline CDR1 is LNHDA and CDR2 is SQIVND (reference sequence). This CDR3 spans 13 amino acids. V was cut by 6 bases and J by 8 bases, with 11 bases left in between. This CDR3 is CASRKGEDSPLHF. The DNA for the CDR3 is TGTGCCAGTAGGAAGGGAGAGGATTCACCCCTCCACTTT.

This rearrangement joins TRBV10-3 to TRBJ2-1; TRBD2 aligns across 9 bases. The CDR3 length is 16 residues. V trimming: 3 bases; J trimming: 3 bases; junction bases outside the gene matches: 6. Germline V gene data show CDR1 as ENHRY and CDR2 as SYGVKD. CDR3 sequence reads: CAISELTSGLYNEQFF. As DNA, the CDR3 is TGTGCCATCAGTGAACTGACTAGCGGACTCTACAATGAGCAGTTCTTC.

The rearrangement joins TRBV27 to TRBJ2-7, with 7 bases fitting TRBD2. Looked up from germline, CDR1 is MNHEY and CDR2 is SMNVEV (reference sequence). The CDR3 is 15 amino acids. V lost 4 bases and J lost 0; bases outside the gene matches: 6. The DNA for the CDR3 is TGTGCCAGCAGTTATAAGCGGGGTCCCTCCTACGAGCAGTACTTC. Translated: CASSYKRGPSYEQYF.

CDR3 in amino acids: CASSLRLAGGKETQYF. The CDR3 bases are TGTGCCAGCAGCTTACGACTAGCGGGAGGGAAAGAGACCCAGTACTTC. The chain recombines TRBV7-2 with TRBJ2-5; TRBD2 agrees at 14 bases. The CDR3 extends over 16 amino acids. V gave up 2 bases and J gave up 3 bases; unmatched junction bases: 2. The V gene's germline CDR1 is SGHTA and CDR2 FQGNSA.

The gene calls are TRBV14 and TRBJ2-5, with D uncertain. V gave up 5 bases and J gave up 2 bases, with 15 bases separating them. The CDR3 has 15 residues. Germline V gives CDR1 SGHDN, CDR2 FVKESK. CDR3 sequence (DNA): TGTGCCAGCAGCGAAAACCTGATGGGGCAAGAGACCCAGTACTTC. Protein: CASSENLMGQETQYF.

This clone occurred a few times. The J gene is TRBJ1-5, the V gene TRBV7-9; D is uncertain. Germline V CDR1 and CDR2: SEHNR, FQNEAQ (reference sequence). Trimming pared 3 bases from V and 7 bases from J, leaving 10 bases between. The CDR3 totals 13 residues. The CDR3 loop is CASSFGVGQPQHF. The CDR3 nucleotides are TGTGCCAGCAGCTTCGGGGTTGGCCAGCCCCAGCATTTT.